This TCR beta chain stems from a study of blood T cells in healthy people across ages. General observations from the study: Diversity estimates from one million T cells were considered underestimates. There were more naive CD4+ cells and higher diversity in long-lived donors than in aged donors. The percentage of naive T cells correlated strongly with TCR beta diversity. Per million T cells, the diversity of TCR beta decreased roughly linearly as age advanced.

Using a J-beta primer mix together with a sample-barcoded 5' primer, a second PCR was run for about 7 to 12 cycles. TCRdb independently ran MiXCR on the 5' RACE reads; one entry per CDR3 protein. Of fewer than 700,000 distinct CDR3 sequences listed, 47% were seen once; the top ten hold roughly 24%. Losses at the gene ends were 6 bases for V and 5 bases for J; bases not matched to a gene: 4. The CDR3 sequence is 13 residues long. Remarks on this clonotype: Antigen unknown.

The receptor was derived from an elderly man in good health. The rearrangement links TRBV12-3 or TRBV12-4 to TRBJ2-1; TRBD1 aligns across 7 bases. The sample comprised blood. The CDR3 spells CASRWDRHNEQFF. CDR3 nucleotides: TGTGCCAGCAGGTGGGACAGACACAATGAGCAGTTCTTC.